The clone carrying this TCR beta chain showed up just a few times. The target antigen is unknown. TCRdb redid the calling of the RT-PCR reads with MiXCR, one entry per CDR3 protein. Among some 520,000 distinct CDR3 sequences listed, 15% to 20% were seen once. The sample belongs to a study of response to subunit inactivated influenza vaccine. Overall study findings and caveats: Each seasonal influenza vaccination, the authors suggested, recruits few new T cells.

The TCR was taken from a man aged 50 to 75 who received an inactivated influenza vaccine. Sequencing was performed on CD4+ T cells sorted from PBMCs, taken 23 to 25 months after vaccination.

In DNA, the CDR3 is TGCAGCGCCGGGACAGGTGCCGGGGAGCTGTTTTTT. Translated, it gives CSAGTGAGELFF. The rearrangement uses TRBV29-1 and TRBJ2-2, with 8 positions matching TRBD1. This CDR3 has 12 amino acids. Germline V gene lookup returns CDR1 SQVTM and CDR2 ANQGSEA. V lost 7 bases and J lost 6; bases outside the gene matches: 4.